This T cell receptor beta chain was found in a study of control samples from healthy donors and cancer patients. CDR3 length: 14 residues. CDR1 and CDR2 (germline): MGHRA, YSYEKL. The V end lost 4 bases, the J end lost 4 bases, and 13 bases lay between the germline ends. Method: immunoSEQ multiplex PCR; TCRdb's copy keeps in-frame clones and lacks some. Among around 70,000 clones listed, 94% were seen once. V and J are TRBV4-1 and TRBJ1-2, with D maybe TRBD1 (6 bases). The sequenced sample consisted of blood. This sequence originates from a young woman in good health. Here the CDR3 DNA reads TGCGCCAGCAGCCTCCAGACAGGCGGCTATGGCTACACCTTC. Translated, it gives CASSLQTGGYGYTF.